Following are 3 T cell receptor beta chains from one sample sequenced in a study of long-term antiretroviral therapy in people with HIV. The authors ran the immunoSEQ assay, v3.0, at survey level. TCRdb's copy holds only in-frame clones and misses some; the assay was immunoSEQ multiplex PCR. The data hold approximately 32,000 clones, with 83% observed a single time. Sequencing used unsorted PBMCs, obtained 0.4 years before starting antiretroviral therapy. These receptors were collected from a man aged 18 to 30 with HIV.

This clone has only a few counts. The chain is built from TRBV9 and TRBJ1-5; D perhaps matches TRBD1 (5 bases). The CDR3 has 12 amino acids. The V gene lost 7 bases and the J gene lost 9 bases, with 14 bases spanning the gap. The V gene's germline CDR1 is SGDLS and CDR2 YYNGEE. The chain's CDR3 is CASGTTGPPQHF. The DNA for the CDR3 is TGTGCCAGCGGGACGACGGGGCCGCCCCAGCATTTT.

V usage is TRBV15 and J usage is TRBJ2-7, with D maybe TRBD1 (6 bases). V was shortened by 5 bases and J by 3 bases, with 14 bases between the two germline ends. Per the germline V gene, CDR1 is LNHNV and CDR2 is YYDKDF (reference sequence). This CDR3 has 14 amino acids. CDR3 in DNA: TGTGCCACCAGCCCTTCTCAGGGGTACTACGAGCAGTACTTC. Protein product: CATSPSQGYYEQYF.

The chain links TRBV6-5 to TRBJ1-6, with 10 nucleotides matching TRBD1. J lost 7 bases, V lost 2 bases, and 5 bases had no gene match. Germline V gene data show CDR1 as MNHEY and CDR2 as SVGAGI. This CDR3 contains 16 residues. The CDR3 DNA sequence: TGTGCCAGCAGTTACCCCAGGACAGGGGGAAATTCACCCCTCCACTTT. Encoded protein: CASSYPRTGGNSPLHF.